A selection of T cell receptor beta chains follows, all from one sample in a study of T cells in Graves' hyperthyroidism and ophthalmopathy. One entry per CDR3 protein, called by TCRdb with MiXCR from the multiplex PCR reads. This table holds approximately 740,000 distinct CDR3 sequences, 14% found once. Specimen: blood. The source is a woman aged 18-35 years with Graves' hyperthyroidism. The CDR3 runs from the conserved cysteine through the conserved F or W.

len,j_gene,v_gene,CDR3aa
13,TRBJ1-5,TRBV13,CASSLGGSTPQHF
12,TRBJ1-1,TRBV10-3,CAISESVSEAFF
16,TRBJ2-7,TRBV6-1,CASRSGRPRPRYEQYF
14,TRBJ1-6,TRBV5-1,CASSGGDSYSPLHF
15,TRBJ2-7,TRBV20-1,CSARDLTSGVREQYF
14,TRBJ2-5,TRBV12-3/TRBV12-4,CASSRDRDEETQYF
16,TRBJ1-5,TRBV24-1,CATSDHTGGSNQPQHF
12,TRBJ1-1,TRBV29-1,CSVAGGHTEAFF
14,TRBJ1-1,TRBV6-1,CASSFRFRDSEAFF
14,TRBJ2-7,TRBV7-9,CASSLAWAGYEQYF
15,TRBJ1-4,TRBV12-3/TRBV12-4,CASRESGTGVEKLFF
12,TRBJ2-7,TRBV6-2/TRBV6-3,CASRERGDEQYF
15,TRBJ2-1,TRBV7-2,CASSFSGSVSREQFF
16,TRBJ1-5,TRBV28,CTSRQGGGAGNQPQHF
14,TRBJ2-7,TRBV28,CASSLMSGAGEQYF
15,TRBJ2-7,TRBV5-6,CASSLGTEGTYEQYF
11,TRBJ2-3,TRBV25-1,CASRTGVTQYF
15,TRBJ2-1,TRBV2,CASTPKTSLFDEQFF
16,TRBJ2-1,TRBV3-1,CASSQEGGGTYNEQFF
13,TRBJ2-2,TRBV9,CASSVDLPGELFF
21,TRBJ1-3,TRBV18,CASSPLAQANRGRLSGNTIYF
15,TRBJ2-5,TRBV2,CASSPVRTAAETQYF
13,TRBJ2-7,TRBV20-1,CSARNRGPYEQYF
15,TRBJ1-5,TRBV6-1,CASRDYSGSNQPQHF
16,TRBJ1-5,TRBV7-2,CASSLVGQGFVQPQHF
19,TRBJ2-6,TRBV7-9,CASSRGGTDYFSGANVLTF
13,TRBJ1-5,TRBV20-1,CSAREFGNQPQHF
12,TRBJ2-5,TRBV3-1,CASRLRWETQYF
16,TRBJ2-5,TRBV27,CASSLFAGTPRETQYF
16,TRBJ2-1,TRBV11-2,CASSLPLATVRGEQFF
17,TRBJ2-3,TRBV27,CASNRPAEGGSTDTQYF
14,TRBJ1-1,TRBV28,CASSLRGLHTEAFF
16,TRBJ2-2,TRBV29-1,CSVGGDSHGRGGELFF
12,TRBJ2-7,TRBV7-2,CASSFGLYEQYF
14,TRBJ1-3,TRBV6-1,CASRTEAWGNTIYF
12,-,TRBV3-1,CASSPTPYEQFF
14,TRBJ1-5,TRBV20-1,CSARDLGSGQPQHF
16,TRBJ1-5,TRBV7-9,CASSPGHGAFEQPQHF
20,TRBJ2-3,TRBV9,CASSVDLPWTSGDPPDTQYF
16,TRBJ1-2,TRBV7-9,CASSPPGGRGIWDYTF
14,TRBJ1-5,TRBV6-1,CASSYRAANQPQHF
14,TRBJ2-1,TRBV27,CASRGLAGGREQFF
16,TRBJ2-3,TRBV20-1,CSARDNRGSFTDTQYF
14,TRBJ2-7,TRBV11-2,CASSPGGLAYEQYF
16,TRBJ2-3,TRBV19,CASSIMAGGSTDTQYF
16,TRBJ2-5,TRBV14,CASSQGGLAGGEAQYF
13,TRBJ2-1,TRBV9,CASSRDFSNEQFF
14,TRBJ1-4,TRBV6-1,CASRGPPAREKLFF
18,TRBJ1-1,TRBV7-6,CASSLEGTGAVGNTEAFF